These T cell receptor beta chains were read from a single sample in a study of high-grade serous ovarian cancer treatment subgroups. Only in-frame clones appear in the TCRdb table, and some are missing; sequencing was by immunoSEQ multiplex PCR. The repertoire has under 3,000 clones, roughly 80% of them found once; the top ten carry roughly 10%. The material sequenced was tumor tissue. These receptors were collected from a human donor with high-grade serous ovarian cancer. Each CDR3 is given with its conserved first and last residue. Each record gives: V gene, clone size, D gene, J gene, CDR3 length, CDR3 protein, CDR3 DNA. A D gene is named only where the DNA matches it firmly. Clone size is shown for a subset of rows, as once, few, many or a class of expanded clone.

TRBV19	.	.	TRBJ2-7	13	CASSMSLGYEQYF	TGTGCCAGTAGTATGTCATTGGGCTACGAGCAGTACTTC
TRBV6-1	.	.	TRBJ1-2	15	CASSEARAGFYGYTF	TGTGCCAGCAGTGAAGCTAGGGCAGGCTTCTATGGCTACACCTTC
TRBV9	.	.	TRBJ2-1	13	CASSVWAGHEQFF	TGTGCCAGCAGCGTATGGGCGGGGCATGAGCAGTTCTTC
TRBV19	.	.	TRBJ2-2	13	CASTPGPAGELFF	TGTGCCAGTACCCCTGGGCCAGCCGGGGAGCTGTTTTTT
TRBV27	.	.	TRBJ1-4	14	CASSADKGRGKLFF	TGTGCCAGCAGCGCCGACAAGGGGCGTGGAAAACTGTTTTTT
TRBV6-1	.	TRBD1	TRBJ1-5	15	CASSEQAGGEQPQHF	TGTGCCAGCAGTGAACAGGCAGGGGGCGAACAGCCCCAGCATTTT
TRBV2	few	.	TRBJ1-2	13	CASSEQGGLGYTF	TGTGCCAGCAGTGAGCAAGGTGGGCTAGGCTACACCTTC
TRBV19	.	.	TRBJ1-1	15	CASSRLPAGATEAFF	TGTGCCAGTAGTCGATTGCCCGCAGGGGCCACTGAAGCTTTCTTT
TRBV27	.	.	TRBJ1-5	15	CASSFGGGGNQPQHF	TGTGCCAGCAGTTTCGGTGGGGGGGGCAATCAGCCCCAGCATTTT
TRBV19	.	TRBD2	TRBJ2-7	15	CASSIGLAGKYEQYF	TGTGCCAGTAGTATTGGCCTAGCGGGTAAATACGAGCAGTACTTC
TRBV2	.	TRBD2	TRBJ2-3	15	CASNKWGGDTDTQYF	TGTGCCAGCAACAAATGGGGGGGGGACACAGATACGCAGTATTTT
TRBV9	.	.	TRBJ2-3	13	CASSALSTDTQYF	TGTGCCAGCAGCGCCCTTAGCACAGATACGCAGTATTTT